The 27 T cell receptor beta chains listed next were all sequenced from one sample in a study of breast tumors, draining lymph nodes, adjacent tissues. Via MiXCR, TCRdb re-called the multiplex PCR reads, giving one row per CDR3 protein. The table records more than 85,000 distinct CDR3 sequences, about 20% of them present only once. Axillary draining lymph nodes of breast cancer patients supplied the node samples. The specimen sequenced was axillary lymph node tissue. The receptors here all came from a female donor with breast cancer. Some clones in this sample may be carry-over from other donors' samples.

At least ten counts were recorded for this clonotype. The chain combines TRBV5-1 with TRBJ2-7, with D tentatively TRBD1 (6 bases). CDR1 is SGHRS, CDR2 YFSETQ, per germline. The CDR3 has 14 residues. V lost 5 bases to trimming and J lost 0 bases, with 12 bases between them. CDR3 residues: CASRGGRNSYEQYF. The CDR3 DNA sequence: TGCGCCAGCAGAGGGGGACGGAACTCCTACGAGCAGTACTTC.

This clonotype was recorded many times. CDR3 protein: CASSPRQGWVGYTF. CDR3 coding DNA: TGTGCCAGCAGCCCACGACAGGGATGGGTTGGCTACACCTTC. The V and J genes are TRBV7-9 and TRBJ1-2, with TRBD1 matching 7 bases. J gave up 7 bases and V 5 bases, and 10 bases lay outside the gene matches. The CDR3 runs to 14 residues. From germline, CDR1 is SEHNR and CDR2 FQNEAQ (reference sequence). Based on the CDR3 plus reference TRBV7-9 and TRBJ1-2, the full variable domain is DTGVSQNPRHKITKRGQNVTFRCDPISEHNRLYWYRQTLGQGPEFLTYFQNEAQLEKSRLLSDRFSAERPKGSFSTLEIQRTEQGDSAMYLCASSPRQGWVGYTFGSGTRLTVV.

This clonotype was seen many times. This CDR3 reads CASSRTSGSETQYF. Here the CDR3 DNA reads TGTGCCAGCAGCAGAACCAGCGGGAGTGAGACCCAGTACTTC. The genes are TRBV9 and TRBJ2-5, with 8 nucleotides matching TRBD2. Germline CDR1 and CDR2: SGDLS and YYNGEE. This CDR3 spans 14 amino acids. J gave up 5 bases and V 4 bases, and 7 bases lay outside the gene matches.

About this clonotype itself: This may arise from a read error, as a much more abundant clone is one base away. CDR3 region: CASSLVASGGSAGELFF. CDR3 sequence (DNA): TGCGCCAGCAGCTTGGTAGCTAGCGGGGGGTCCGCCGGGGAGCTGTTTTTT. V gene TRBV5-1 combines with J gene TRBJ2-2; 11 bases are a match to TRBD2. The CDR3 has 17 residues. Germline CDR1 reads SGHRS; CDR2 reads YFSETQ. With 0 bases clipped from V and 6 bases from J, the junction kept 7 bases outside the gene matches.

V is TRBV28 and J is TRBJ2-1; a possible D gene is TRBD2 (6 bases). This CDR3 is 16 amino acids long. The germline gives CDR1 MDHEN, CDR2 SYDVKM. Trimming left V 6 bases short and J 8 bases short, with 23 bases between. CDR3 coding DNA: TGTGCCAGCAGGACAGAACCGGGAAGCGGGTGGGATGAGCAGTTCTTC. Its protein product is CASRTEPGSGWDEQFF.

A note on this clonotype: A read error may produce the germline difference seen at one junction end. The J gene is TRBJ1-3, the V gene TRBV7-2, with TRBD1 matching 8 bases. This CDR3 is built from 15 residues. CDR1 SGHTA and CDR2 FQGNSA come from the germline V gene. This chain's CDR3 is CASSLGTGSGNTVYF. CDR3 nucleotides: TGTGCCAGCAGCTTAGGGACAGGGAGTGGAAACACCGTATATTTT.

At least ten counts were recorded for this clonotype. J is TRBJ1-5 and V is TRBV2; no definite D call. CDR3 length: 13 amino acids. Germline values: CDR1 SNHLY, CDR2 FYNNEI. Trimming cost V 5 bases and J 6 bases, with 11 bases left between them. The CDR3 sequence is CASSPRDGQPQHF. The CDR3 coding sequence is TGTGCCAGCAGTCCCAGAGATGGTCAGCCCCAGCATTTT. Variable domain in full (rest from reference TRBV2 and TRBJ1-5): EPEVTQTPSHQVTQMGQEVILRCVPISNHLYFYWYRQILGQKVEFLVSFYNNEISEKSEIFDDQFSVERPDGSNFTLKIRSTKLEDSAMYFCASSPRDGQPQHFGDGTRLSIL.

This clonotype was found many times. The gene calls are TRBV4-2 and TRBJ1-5; D is unresolved. V lost 1 base, J lost 0 bases, and 10 bases lay in between. Germline lookup yields CDR1 LGHNA and CDR2 YNFKEQ. The CDR3 totals 16 residues. CDR3 loop: CASSQGADYSNQPQHF. For the CDR3, the DNA is TGTGCCAGCAGCCAAGGTGCGGACTATAGCAATCAGCCCCAGCATTTT.

This clonotype was seen a handful of times. A much larger clone differs by one base, so this may be a read error. The V and J genes are TRBV12-3 or TRBV12-4 and TRBJ2-7; D possibly corresponds to TRBD1 (6 bases). The CDR3 runs to 16 residues. Between the trimmed V and J ends, which lost 2 bases and 4 bases, there was a span of 18 bases. The CDR3 is CASSLRWGPRVYEQYF. The CDR3 coding sequence is TGTGCCAGCAGTTTAAGGTGGGGGCCTAGGGTGTACGAGCAGTACTTC.

This clonotype was found many times. V gene TRBV4-1 combines with J gene TRBJ1-4; D possibly corresponds to TRBD1 (6 bases). With 4 bases removed from V and 8 bases from J, the gap between germline ends came to 17 bases. The CDR3 length is 15 residues. Germline lookup yields CDR1 MGHRA and CDR2 YSYEKL. The CDR3 DNA follows: TGCGCCAGCAGCCTTCTACCGGGACAAGACGAAAAACTGTTTTTT. Amino acid sequence: CASSLLPGQDEKLFF.

Many counts were recorded for this clonotype. The chain is built from TRBV27 and TRBJ2-7; 8 nucleotides agree with TRBD1. The CDR3 loop spans 15 amino acids. Germline-derived CDR1 and CDR2 are MNHEY and SMNVEV (reference sequence). After removal of 5 bases from V and 7 bases from J, the junction contained 13 bases not matched to a gene. The CDR3 nucleotides are TGTGCCAGCAGTCCCCGGACAGGGTCCACGGGGGAGCAGTACTTC. This sequence encodes CASSPRTGSTGEQYF.

This clonotype was found many times. V gene TRBV6-4 combines with J gene TRBJ2-3, with D possibly matching TRBD1 (5 bases). Germline CDR1 MRHNA, CDR2 SNTAGT. This CDR3 has 14 amino acids. V dropped 3 bases and J dropped 6 bases, with 13 bases sitting between them. The chain's CDR3 is CASSEPGIGDTQYF. CDR3 nucleotides: TGTGCCAGCAGTGAACCAGGGATCGGGGATACGCAGTATTTT.

Note on this clonotype: This may be a read error: a much more frequent sequence differs by one nucleotide. The chain links TRBV7-2 to TRBJ2-1, with 9 bases identical to TRBD2. The CDR3 covers 17 residues. Germline assignment: CDR1 SGHTA and CDR2 FQGNSA. The CDR3 loop reads CVSSLPRGGREGREQFF. The CDR3 coding sequence is TGTGTCAGCAGCTTACCCCGGGGGGGGCGGGAGGGCCGTGAGCAGTTCTTC. The full variable domain, rest sourced from reference TRBV7-2 and TRBJ2-1, is GAGVSQSPSNKVTEKGKDVELRCDPISGHTALYWYRQSLGQGLEFLIYFQGNSAPDKSGLPSDRFSAERTGGSVSTLTIQRTQQEDSAVYLCVSSLPRGGREGREQFFGPGTRLTVL.

This clonotype was recorded many times. CDR3 in amino acids: CASSLIPGLGAGELFF. The CDR3 nucleotides are TGCGCCAGCAGCTTGATCCCGGGTTTAGGGGCCGGGGAGCTGTTTTTT. The V call is TRBV5-1, the J call TRBJ2-2; D possibly corresponds to TRBD1 (5 bases). V was clipped by 1 base and J by 6 bases, with 16 bases between them. CDR1 and CDR2 from the germline V gene are SGHRS and YFSETQ. There are 16 residues in the CDR3.

This clonotype was seen repeatedly, ten times or more. The CDR3 sequence: CASSLEGGETQYF. Written as DNA, the CDR3 is TGCGCCAGCAGCTTGGAAGGGGGAGAGACCCAGTACTTC. The chain combines TRBV5-1 with TRBJ2-5; weak D call: TRBD1 (6 bases). The V gene's germline CDR1 is SGHRS and CDR2 YFSETQ. The CDR3 runs to 13 residues. The V end lost 0 bases, the J end lost 4 bases, and 7 bases lay between the germline ends.

This clonotype was found many times. The J gene is TRBJ1-2, the V gene TRBV9; 8 bases are a match to TRBD1. V dropped 0 bases and J dropped 8; count of bases not matched to a gene: 9. In germline, CDR1 is SGDLS, CDR2 YYNGEE. CDR3 length: 15 residues. The CDR3 here is CASSVGGQVYAGYTF. CDR3 bases: TGTGCCAGCAGCGTAGGGGGACAGGTCTATGCGGGCTACACCTTC.

This clonotype came up a few times. This may arise from a read error, as a much more abundant clone is one base away. The CDR3 ends on some other residue instead of the conserved phenylalanine or tryptophan, so this is likely a read error. The CDR3 sequence: CASSQAGFLTSPLHS. CDR3 sequence (DNA): TGCGCCAGCAGCCAAGCAGGGTTTTTAACTTCACCCCTCCACTCT. This rearrangement joins TRBV4-1 to TRBJ1-6; D is possibly TRBD1 (5 bases). V shed 1 base and J shed 9 bases, with 13 bases lying between them. Germline CDR1 and CDR2: MGHRA and YSYEKL. This CDR3 region has 15 residues.

The chain employs TRBV20-1 and TRBJ2-3; possibly TRBD2 for D (5 bases). Germline CDR1 and CDR2: DFQATT and SNEGSKA (reference sequence). The CDR3 runs to 13 residues. The germline V and J ends were trimmed by 5 bases and 6 bases, with 15 bases remaining between them. Written as DNA, the CDR3 is TGCAGTGCTCCCCGAGGTAGCGTGGATACGCAGTATTTT. Its translation is CSAPRGSVDTQYF.

The gene calls are TRBV7-3 and TRBJ2-2; D remains ambiguous. V was shortened by 5 bases and J by 6 bases, with 7 bases between the two germline ends. Germline-derived CDR1 and CDR2 are SGHTA and FQGTGA. The CDR3 has 12 residues. The CDR3 spells CASSPGSGELFF. CDR3 in DNA: TGTGCCAGCAGCCCGGGTTCCGGGGAGCTGTTTTTT.

This clonotype appeared many times. The chain is built from TRBV29-1 and TRBJ1-5, with D tentatively TRBD1 (6 bases). CDR3 length equals 12 residues. Looked up from germline, CDR1 is SQVTM and CDR2 is ANQGSEA. Trimming removed 6 bases from V and 4 bases from J, with 10 bases in between. DNA for the CDR3: TGCAGCGTACGTCAGGGGAATCAGCCCCAGCATTTT. Translated, it gives CSVRQGNQPQHF.

This clonotype showed up many times. This chain links TRBV6-1 with TRBJ1-4, with 10 bases identical to TRBD1. The V gene end was trimmed by 6 bases and the J gene end by 6 bases; junction bases not matched to a gene: 4. Germline loops: CDR1 MNHNS, CDR2 SASEGT. This CDR3 region has 14 residues. The CDR3 bases are TGTGCCAGCAGCCCAGACAGGGGGCATGAAAAACTGTTTTTT. It specifies CASSPDRGHEKLFF.

This clonotype was detected many times. This rearrangement joins TRBV6-1 to TRBJ2-3; TRBD1 matches 8 bases. Trimming took 6 bases from V and 0 from J; bases not matched to a gene: 2. The CDR3 sequence is 14 residues long. Germline V gives CDR1 MNHNS, CDR2 SASEGT. CDR3 in amino acids: CASRGQVSTDTQYF. The CDR3 DNA sequence: TGTGCCAGCAGGGGACAGGTTAGCACAGATACGCAGTATTTT.

The chain combines TRBV2 with TRBJ1-5; D not certain. This CDR3 region has 14 residues. Trimming left V 2 bases short and J 6 bases short, with 11 bases between. CDR1 is SNHLY, CDR2 FYNNEI, per germline. The CDR3 loop is CASSEISAPQPQHF. DNA of the CDR3: TGTGCCAGCAGTGAAATATCCGCGCCTCAGCCCCAGCATTTT.

This clonotype was seen a few times. V usage is TRBV5-4 and J usage is TRBJ2-2; 10 nucleotides align to TRBD2. The germline V gene has CDR1 SGHNT and CDR2 YYREEE (reference sequence). Unmatched junction bases numbered 12, after V lost 0 bases and J lost 4 bases. This CDR3 comprises 19 residues. The CDR3: CASSLEYLAGAGGTGELFF. Written as DNA, the CDR3 is TGTGCCAGCAGCTTGGAGTATCTAGCGGGAGCCGGGGGCACCGGGGAGCTGTTTTTT.

This clonotype was counted at least ten times. V usage is TRBV5-1 and J usage is TRBJ2-7; D may match TRBD1 or TRBD2 (5 bases each). This CDR3 contains 15 residues. V was pared by 4 bases and J by 3 bases, with 17 bases between. Germline V lookup: CDR1 SGHRS, CDR2 YFSETQ. In DNA, the CDR3 is TGCGCCAGCAGCCCCAGTGGGGGTCAGGGCTACGAGCAGTACTTC. Amino acids: CASSPSGGQGYEQYF.

In regard to this clonotype: A clone one base away is much larger, so this may be a read error. J is TRBJ1-6 and V is TRBV30; maybe TRBD1 (5 bases). Germline V lookup: CDR1 GTSNPN, CDR2 SVGIG (reference sequence). The CDR3 totals 13 residues. The CDR3 DNA follows: TGTGCCTGGAGTGCAGGGACGGATTCACTCCTCCACTTT. Its protein is CAWSAGTDSLLHF.

This clonotype was recorded at least ten times. The chain links TRBV7-9 to TRBJ2-7, with D maybe TRBD1 (6 bases). Germline CDR1 reads SEHNR; CDR2 reads FQNEAQ (reference sequence). V lost 5 bases, J lost 3 bases, and 14 bases lay in between. The CDR3 is 14 amino acids. CDR3: CASSLSGTYYEQYF. The CDR3 nucleotides read TGTGCCAGCAGCCTCTCCGGGACATACTACGAGCAGTACTTC.